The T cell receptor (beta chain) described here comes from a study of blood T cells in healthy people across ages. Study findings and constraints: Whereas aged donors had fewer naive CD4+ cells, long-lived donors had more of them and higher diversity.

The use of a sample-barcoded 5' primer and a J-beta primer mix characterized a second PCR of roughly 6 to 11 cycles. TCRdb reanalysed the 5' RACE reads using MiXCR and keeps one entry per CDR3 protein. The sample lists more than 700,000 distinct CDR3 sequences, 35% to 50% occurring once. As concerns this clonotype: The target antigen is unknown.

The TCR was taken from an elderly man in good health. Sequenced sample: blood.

CDR3 amino acids: CASSLEWTGGNEQFF. The CDR3 DNA sequence: TGTGCCAGCAGTTTAGAGTGGACAGGGGGGAATGAGCAGTTCTTC. This chain uses TRBV27 with TRBJ2-1; 10 nucleotides agree with TRBD1. CDR1 and CDR2 (germline): MNHEY, SMNVEV (reference sequence). Losses at the gene ends were 2 bases for V and 7 bases for J; bases not matched to a gene: 5. The CDR3 extends over 15 amino acids.